A single sample is the source of the 25 T cell receptor beta chains below, sequenced in a study of blood T cell repertoires in COVID-19. Method: immunoSEQ multiplex PCR; TCRdb's copy keeps in-frame clones and lacks some. Of approximately 51,000 clones listed, more than 85% are singletons. Specimen: peripheral blood. These receptors originate from a man aged 35 to 55 with active COVID-19.

The DNA for the CDR3 is TGTGCCAGCAGTTCTTGGACAGGGAACTATGGCTACACCTTC. This translates into CASSSWTGNYGYTF. The genes are TRBV27 and TRBJ1-2; 8 bases agree with TRBD1. Germline CDR1 is MNHEY and CDR2 is SMNVEV (reference sequence). The trim removed 4 bases at V and 2 bases at J, leaving 3 bases unmatched. The CDR3 sequence is 14 residues long.

The CDR3 here is CASSQVALSGANVLTF. The CDR3 DNA sequence: TGTGCCAGCAGCCAAGTTGCACTCTCTGGGGCCAACGTCCTGACTTTC. V is TRBV4-2 and J is TRBJ2-6; no reliable D call. CDR1 and CDR2 from the germline V gene are LGHNA and YNFKEQ. This CDR3 comprises 16 residues. Deletions cut 1 base from V and 0 bases from J, with 7 bases between.

The genes are TRBV9 and TRBJ2-6; possible D gene TRBD2, 5 bases. This CDR3 has 15 amino acids. Between the trimmed V and J ends, which lost 3 bases and 0 bases, there was a span of 7 bases. Germline V gives CDR1 SGDLS, CDR2 YYNGEE. CDR3 nucleotide sequence: TGTGCCAGCAGCGGAGGGTACTCTGGGGCCAACGTCCTGACTTTC. It yields the protein CASSGGYSGANVLTF.

The chain recombines TRBV5-1 with TRBJ2-5; the D gene is possibly TRBD2 (5 bases). Per the germline V gene, CDR1 is SGHRS and CDR2 is YFSETQ. Trimming took 3 bases from V and 5 from J, leaving 14 bases between them. The CDR3 runs to 14 residues. This CDR3 reads CASSSTAGRETQYF. The CDR3 DNA follows: TGCGCCAGCAGCTCCACGGCGGGCCGGGAGACCCAGTACTTC.

The chain combines TRBV6-5 with TRBJ1-5; 7 positions match TRBD1. The CDR3 length is 16 residues. Germline lookup yields CDR1 MNHEY and CDR2 SVGAGI. The junction had 10 bases not matched to a gene; V was cut back by 4 bases and J by 4 bases. CDR3 protein: CASSSRTGTANQPQHF. The CDR3 DNA follows: TGTGCCAGCAGTTCCAGAACCGGGACAGCAAATCAGCCCCAGCATTTT.

CDR3 in DNA: TGTGCCAGCAGCTTGGCGGCAACAGCCACCTACGAGCAGTACTTC. Protein product: CASSLAATATYEQYF. This chain joins TRBV5-5 and TRBJ2-7; no clear D. The CDR3 is 15 residues long. The germline gives CDR1 SGHKS, CDR2 YYEKEE (reference sequence). Trimming stripped 0 bases from V and 2 bases from J, with 12 bases between. The whole variable domain, remainder taken from reference TRBV5-5 and TRBJ2-7, is DAGVTQSPTHLIKTRGQQVTLRCSPISGHKSVSWYQQVLGQGPQFIFQYYEKEERGRGNFPDRFSARQFPNYSSELNVNALLLGDSALYLCASSLAATATYEQYFGPGTRLTVT.

The chain links TRBV13 to TRBJ2-5, with TRBD2 matching over 12 bases. CDR1 PRHDT and CDR2 FYEKMQ come from the germline V gene (reference sequence). CDR3 length equals 16 residues. The V segment lost 2 bases and the J segment 4 bases; nucleotides outside the gene matches: 5. In DNA, the CDR3 is TGTGCCAGCAGCTTACAAGGACTAGCGGGATCAGAGACCCAGTACTTC. Translating it yields CASSLQGLAGSETQYF.

This clone occurred once. The chain employs TRBV4-1 and TRBJ2-1, with 11 positions matching TRBD1. CDR1 MGHRA and CDR2 YSYEKL come from the germline V gene. The CDR3 has 16 amino acids. V lost 8 bases to trimming and J lost 0 bases; unmatched junction nucleotides: 6. DNA of the CDR3: TGCGCCAGCGGGCGGGACAGGGGGTTCTCCTACAATGAGCAGTTCTTC. As protein: CASGRDRGFSYNEQFF.

The rearrangement uses TRBV29-1 and TRBJ1-2; 7 bases align to TRBD1. The V gene end was trimmed by 4 bases and the J gene end by 0 bases; junction bases not matched to a gene: 11. Germline V gene sequence: CDR1 SQVTM, CDR2 ANQGSEA. This CDR3 is 16 amino acids long. The CDR3: CSVVVQGTAANYGYTF. DNA for the CDR3: TGCAGCGTTGTTGTCCAGGGGACAGCTGCTAACTATGGCTACACCTTC.

The chain joins TRBV12-3 or TRBV12-4 to TRBJ1-1; D is ambiguous. This CDR3 is built from 11 residues. V dropped 2 bases and J dropped 10 bases, with 8 bases sitting between them. The CDR3, as DNA: TGTGCCAGCAGTTTAAAAGTCGGAGCTTTCTTT. It translates to CASSLKVGAFF.

The J gene is TRBJ2-3, the V gene TRBV19, with TRBD2 matching 7 bases. There are 15 residues in the CDR3. In germline, CDR1 is LNHDA, CDR2 SQIVND (reference sequence). After removal of 9 bases from V and 3 bases from J, the junction contained 12 bases not matched to a gene. Here the CDR3 reads CARRGGGSATDTQYF. CDR3 sequence (DNA): TGTGCCAGGAGGGGCGGCGGGAGTGCGACAGATACGCAGTATTTT.

This clone was seen more than once but under ten times. The gene calls are TRBV27 and TRBJ2-1; 10 bases align to TRBD1. CDR3 length equals 16 residues. V lost 6 bases to trimming and J lost 6 bases; unmatched junction nucleotides: 11. From germline, CDR1 is MNHEY and CDR2 SMNVEV (reference sequence). The chain's CDR3 is CASSNVGGTGVNEQFF. The CDR3 DNA is TGTGCCAGCAGCAACGTGGGGGGGACAGGGGTCAATGAGCAGTTCTTC.

The rearrangement uses TRBV19 and TRBJ2-3, with D perhaps matching TRBD2 (6 bases). Germline V gene sequence: CDR1 LNHDA, CDR2 SQIVND (reference sequence). This CDR3 comprises 16 residues. Deletions cut 5 bases from V and 4 bases from J, with 19 bases between. The DNA for the CDR3 is TGTGCCAGTAGTCTAGGGGCGACTAGTAGGGCAGATACGCAGTATTTT. Translation gives CASSLGATSRADTQYF.

V is TRBV7-8 and J is TRBJ2-5, with a tentative D call TRBD2 (6 bases). The CDR3 totals 21 residues. With 5 bases removed from V and 0 bases from J, the gap between germline ends came to 31 bases. The germline CDR1 and CDR2 sequences are SGHVS and FQNEAQ. The CDR3 region has the DNA TGTGCCAGCAGCCAAAGCCTCTCTGGGACTTTAAATCATGTCAACCAAGAGACCCAGTACTTC. Protein sequence: CASSQSLSGTLNHVNQETQYF. The complete variable domain, with remaining parts taken from reference TRBV7-8 and TRBJ2-5, reads GAGVSQSPRYKVAKRGQDVALRCDPISGHVSLFWYQQALGQGPEFLTYFQNEAQLDKSGLPSDRFFAERPEGSVSTLKIQRTQQEDSAVYLCASSQSLSGTLNHVNQETQYFGPGTRLLVL.

V usage is TRBV28 and J usage is TRBJ2-7; 9 nucleotides align to TRBD1. The J segment lost 6 bases and the V segment lost 7 bases, leaving 13 bases of the junction unmatched. Germline CDR1 reads MDHEN; CDR2 reads SYDVKM. This CDR3 region has 15 residues. CDR3 DNA: TGTGCCAGCAAAGGGATGACAGGGGGTGTCCTCGAGCAGTACTTC. The encoded protein is CASKGMTGGVLEQYF.

This clone occurred a few times. V gene TRBV19 combines with J gene TRBJ2-7; a possible D gene is TRBD1 (6 bases). The CDR3 loop spans 13 amino acids. V was shortened by 5 bases and J by 6 bases, with 14 bases between the two germline ends. Germline CDR1 reads LNHDA; CDR2 reads SQIVND (reference sequence). In DNA form, the CDR3 reads TGTGCCAGTAGTGCTCAAGGGGGAGTCGAGCAGTACTTC. It translates to CASSAQGGVEQYF.

This chain connects TRBV6-1 to TRBJ2-3; 9 nucleotides agree with TRBD1. Trimming took 0 bases from V and 4 from J; bases not matched to a gene: 2. CDR3 length: 15 residues. CDR1 is MNHNS, CDR2 SASEGT, per germline. This CDR3 reads CASSEARTGADTQYF. The CDR3 nucleotides are TGTGCCAGCAGTGAAGCGCGGACAGGGGCAGATACGCAGTATTTT.

CDR3 residues: CASSFGWEATYEQYF. Written as DNA, the CDR3 is TGTGCCAGCAGCTTTGGGTGGGAGGCCACCTACGAGCAGTACTTC. The chain joins TRBV5-5 to TRBJ2-7; D possibly corresponds to TRBD2 (6 bases). CDR1 and CDR2 (germline): SGHKS, YYEKEE (reference sequence). Trimming pared 2 bases from V and 2 bases from J, leaving 14 bases between. The CDR3 extends over 15 amino acids.

V is TRBV19 and J is TRBJ2-7; 10 bases agree with TRBD1. Germline CDR1 is LNHDA and CDR2 is SQIVND (reference sequence). The CDR3 loop spans 14 amino acids. With 3 bases clipped from V and 5 bases from J, the junction kept 4 bases outside the gene matches. The CDR3, as DNA: TGTGCCAGTAGTATGGGACAGGGGTACGACGAGCAGTACTTC. As protein: CASSMGQGYDEQYF.

Only one count was recorded for this clone. The V gene is TRBV3-1 (or the pseudogene TRBV3-2), the J gene TRBJ2-1; 11 bases are shared with TRBD2. The V segment lost 5 bases and the J segment 6 bases; nucleotides outside the gene matches: 6. This CDR3 contains 15 residues. Germline assignment: CDR1 LGHDT and CDR2 YNNKEL (reference sequence). Here the CDR3 reads CASSAIAGGVNEQFF. For the CDR3, the DNA is TGTGCCAGCAGCGCCATAGCGGGAGGGGTCAATGAGCAGTTCTTC.

This sequence joins TRBV19 and TRBJ2-1; 10 bases match TRBD1. CDR3 length equals 20 residues. V dropped 0 bases and J dropped 0; count of bases not matched to a gene: 11. Germline V gene sequence: CDR1 LNHDA, CDR2 SQIVND (reference sequence). CDR3 loop: CASSIEADRGWRSSYNEQFF. The CDR3 nucleotides read TGTGCCAGTAGTATAGAGGCGGACAGGGGGTGGAGGAGCTCCTACAATGAGCAGTTCTTC.

This sequence joins TRBV25-1 and TRBJ1-2; no definite D call. The germline V gene encodes CDR1 MGHDK and CDR2 SYGVNS. This CDR3 is 11 amino acids long. V was shortened by 6 bases and J by 3 bases, with 5 bases between the two germline ends. CDR3 DNA sequence: TGTGCCAGCAGCCAGGACTATGGCTACACCTTC. Residues: CASSQDYGYTF.

J is TRBJ2-1 and V is TRBV11-2; D remains unclear. Looked up from germline, CDR1 is SGHAT and CDR2 is FQNNGV. V lost 5 bases and J lost 0, with 11 bases in between. The CDR3 contains 15 residues. In DNA, the CDR3 is TGTGCCAGCAGCCTCCGATTGAGCTCCTACAATGAGCAGTTCTTC. It translates to CASSLRLSSYNEQFF. The entire variable domain, with the rest obtained from reference TRBV11-2 and TRBJ2-1, is as follows: EAGVAQSPRYKIIEKRQSVAFWCNPISGHATLYWYQQILGQGPKLLIQFQNNGVVDDSQLPKDRFSAERLKGVDSTLKIQPAKLEDSAVYLCASSLRLSSYNEQFFGPGTRLTVL.

This clone was recorded a few times. The rearrangement links TRBV18 to TRBJ2-1, with D perhaps matching TRBD2 (5 bases). V gave up 2 bases and J gave up 12 bases, with 14 bases separating them. CDR1 is KGHSH, CDR2 LQKENI, per germline. CDR3 length: 13 amino acids. CDR3 in DNA: TGTGCCAGCTCACCAGAGCTAGCTAAGGTGCAGTTCTTC. It translates to CASSPELAKVQFF.

This chain joins TRBV7-3 and TRBJ1-6, with no clear D. V was pared by 5 bases and J by 8 bases, with 22 bases between. Germline values: CDR1 SGHTA, CDR2 FQGTGA. This CDR3 is built from 17 residues. CDR3: CASSLHPAGYYDSPLHF. CDR3 bases: TGTGCCAGCAGCCTCCATCCCGCGGGGTATTATGATTCACCCCTCCACTTT.